Shown below are 15 T cell receptor beta chains from a single sample sequenced in a study of identical twins. Each CDR3 protein is one row after TCRdb ran MiXCR on the 5' RACE reads. The sample includes some 660,000 distinct CDR3 sequences, 8.6% seen only once; the top ten take 0.98%. These data were also filed under a second study, of yellow fever vaccine responses in identical twins.

Sequencing was done on a sample of PBMCs. Receptors originate from a young woman in good health.

In this sample, this clonotype turned up a few times. The V gene is TRBV25-1, the J gene TRBJ2-7; 13 positions match TRBD2. Trimming at V came to 4 bases and at J to 4 bases, leaving 10 bases not matched to a gene. The CDR3 is 17 amino acids. Per germline, CDR1 MGHDK and CDR2 SYGVNS. The CDR3 spells CASSARLAGGRVYEQYF. CDR3 coding DNA: TGTGCCAGCAGTGCCCGACTAGCGGGAGGCCGCGTTTACGAGCAGTACTTC.

The chain has TRBV7-6 and TRBJ2-7; D is unresolved. Germline assignment: CDR1 SGHVS and CDR2 FNYEAQ. This CDR3 comprises 15 residues. The V end lost 5 bases, the J end lost 0 bases, and 14 bases lay between the germline ends. In DNA form, the CDR3 reads TGTGCCAGCAGCGTGGACGGCCTCAGCTCCTACGAGCAGTACTTC. This encodes CASSVDGLSSYEQYF.

The DNA of the CDR3 is TGTGCCAGCAGGATCGCCGGCGAGCAGTACTTC. It encodes CASRIAGEQYF. This chain connects TRBV7-2 to TRBJ2-7; D is unresolved. The germline V and J ends were trimmed by 6 bases and 6 bases, with 9 bases remaining between them. Germline V gives CDR1 SGHTA, CDR2 FQGNSA. The CDR3 is 11 amino acids. The whole variable domain, remainder taken from reference TRBV7-2 and TRBJ2-7, is GAGVSQSPSNKVTEKGKDVELRCDPISGHTALYWYRQSLGQGLEFLIYFQGNSAPDKSGLPSDRFSAERTGGSVSTLTIQRTQQEDSAVYLCASRIAGEQYFGPGTRLTVT.

The CDR3 here is CASSQKAGSTDTQYF. In DNA, the CDR3 is TGTGCCAGCAGCCAGAAAGCGGGGAGCACAGATACGCAGTATTTT. The chain has TRBV12-3 or TRBV12-4 and TRBJ2-3; 7 bases line up with TRBD2. This CDR3 is 15 amino acids long. V lost 6 bases, J lost 0 bases, and 6 bases stayed unmatched.

In its sample, this clonotype was seen many times. The gene calls are TRBV12-3 or TRBV12-4 and TRBJ2-7; D perhaps matches TRBD1 (6 bases). The CDR3 is 14 residues long. The V end was cut by 5 bases, the J end by 1 base, with 12 bases between. The CDR3 here is CASSRSRGSYEQYF. The CDR3 region has the DNA TGTGCCAGCAGTCGCTCCAGGGGTTCCTACGAGCAGTACTTC.

This clonotype was picked up a small number of times. V and J are TRBV13 and TRBJ1-2; D gene ambiguous. Trimming removed 0 bases at V and 13 bases at J, with 15 bases between. Germline-derived CDR1 and CDR2 are PRHDT and FYEKMQ (reference sequence). There are 13 residues in the CDR3. The CDR3 DNA sequence: TGTGCCAGCAGCTTAGGTGTCGACACCGCCGCCACCTTC. Translation: CASSLGVDTAATF.

The chain joins TRBV12-3 or TRBV12-4 to TRBJ2-5, with a weak D call TRBD1 (5 bases). This CDR3 has 12 residues. V was clipped by 7 bases and J by 2 bases, with 8 bases between them. CDR3 sequence reads: CASKRQQETQYF. The CDR3 region has the DNA TGTGCCAGCAAACGACAGCAAGAGACCCAGTACTTC.

This clonotype was picked up many times. V gene TRBV3-1 combines with J gene TRBJ1-4; 7 bases are shared with TRBD1. This CDR3 spans 18 amino acids. The V gene end was trimmed by 2 bases and the J gene end by 7 bases; junction bases not matched to a gene: 16. The V gene's germline CDR1 is LGHDT and CDR2 YNNKEL (reference sequence). The CDR3 sequence is CASSQTSGETGNIEKLFF. CDR3 nucleotide sequence: TGTGCCAGCAGCCAAACCTCGGGAGAGACAGGGAATATTGAAAAACTGTTTTTT.

This clonotype was observed at least ten times. The V gene is TRBV18, the J gene TRBJ2-7, with D unclear. V was cut by 8 bases and J by 3 bases, with 11 bases left in between. Per germline, CDR1 KGHSH and CDR2 LQKENI. The CDR3 extends over 12 amino acids. The CDR3 region is CASSPRVYEQYF. CDR3 coding DNA: TGTGCCAGCAGTCCCCGGGTCTACGAGCAGTACTTC.

This clonotype was detected only a few times. The CDR3 DNA follows: TGTGCCAGCAGTGACTTGACGGACTCTGGGGCCAACGTCCTGACTTTC. It translates to CASSDLTDSGANVLTF. The chain recombines TRBV6-4 with TRBJ2-6, with no clear D. The germline gives CDR1 MRHNA, CDR2 SNTAGT. The CDR3 is 16 residues long. Trimming shortened V by 1 base and J by 0 bases, and 7 bases separated the two germline ends.

This clonotype was counted a few times. The chain employs TRBV25-1 and TRBJ2-2; 10 nucleotides agree with TRBD1. After removal of 7 bases from V and 6 bases from J, the junction contained 5 bases not matched to a gene. Germline V lookup: CDR1 MGHDK, CDR2 SYGVNS. The CDR3 has 14 amino acids. The CDR3 protein is CASKGQGYSGELFF. CDR3 DNA sequence: TGTGCCAGCAAGGGACAGGGGTATTCCGGGGAGCTGTTTTTT.

This clonotype was counted only a few times. This CDR3 is CSVPTESSYEQYF. The CDR3 DNA reads TGCAGCGTCCCGACAGAGAGCTCCTACGAGCAGTACTTC. The chain joins TRBV29-1 to TRBJ2-7; tentative D call: TRBD1 (5 bases). V was shortened by 6 bases and J by 0 bases, with 12 bases between the two germline ends. The CDR3 contains 13 residues. Germline V gene lookup returns CDR1 SQVTM and CDR2 ANQGSEA.

This chain uses TRBV20-1 with TRBJ2-7, with D perhaps TRBD2 (6 bases). The CDR3 runs 13 residues. CDR1 and CDR2 (germline): DFQATT, SNEGSKA (reference sequence). V was trimmed by 3 bases and J by 1 base, leaving 10 bases between them. The CDR3 sequence: CSARDYSSYEQYF. In DNA, the CDR3 is TGCAGTGCTAGGGACTACTCATCCTACGAGCAGTACTTC.

This clonotype has more than one count but fewer than ten. This chain links TRBV6-5 with TRBJ2-1, with 12 bases lining up with TRBD2. The junction had 8 bases not matched to a gene; V was cut back by 2 bases and J by 9 bases. Per germline, CDR1 MNHEY and CDR2 SVGAGI. CDR3 length: 16 residues. The CDR3 DNA reads as TGTGCCAGCAGTTACCTGACTAGCGGGGGAAGGGGTGAGCAGTTCTTC. Translating it yields CASSYLTSGGRGEQFF.

V is TRBV11-2 and J is TRBJ2-1, with 11 bases aligning to TRBD2. From germline, CDR1 is SGHAT and CDR2 FQNNGV. J was trimmed by 3 bases and V by 3 bases; bases with no gene match: 13. CDR3 size: 19 residues. The CDR3: CASSFTRLAGRRIYNEQFF. As DNA, the CDR3 is TGTGCCAGCAGCTTCACGAGACTAGCGGGACGCCGCATCTACAATGAGCAGTTCTTC.